The 7 T cell receptor beta chains reported below all come from one sample, sequenced in a study of beta chain features in type 1 diabetes. Notes on the study in general: TCRB CDR3s were moderately but significantly shorter in Type 1 diabetes patients in all four CD4+ subsets.

For these receptors, no antigen is known. Every isolated RNA sample was fully reverse transcribed, so sequencing captured expressed TCRB transcripts. Assay: immunoSEQ multiplex PCR; the TCRdb copy retains only in-frame clones and omits some. This table has around 310,000 clones, 13% appearing once. The sample consisted of naive CD4+ T cells from blood. The receptor source for this set is a woman younger than 30 with type 1 diabetes.

This clone was picked up a small number of times. J is TRBJ1-1 and V is TRBV18; D is ambiguous. The CDR3 is 13 amino acids. V gave up 2 bases and J gave up 8 bases, with 12 bases separating them. Germline CDR1 and CDR2: KGHSH and LQKENI. This chain's CDR3 is CASSPGEGSEAFF. CDR3 coding DNA: TGTGCCAGCTCACCAGGGGAGGGTTCGGAAGCTTTCTTT.

This clone was seen repeatedly, ten times or more. V usage is TRBV28 and J usage is TRBJ2-1; maybe TRBD2 (6 bases). CDR1 and CDR2 (germline): MDHEN, SYDVKM. The CDR3 is 12 amino acids. The V gene lost 6 bases and the J gene lost 12 bases, with 15 bases spanning the gap. In DNA, the CDR3 is TGTGCCAGCAGCCTCTTGGGGGGAGGGCAGTTCTTC. Translated: CASSLLGGGQFF.

The sample holds one count of this clone. CDR3 sequence reads: CASKSDTTNQPQHF. Here the CDR3 DNA reads TGTGCCAGCAAGTCAGACACCACTAATCAGCCCCAGCATTTT. The genes are TRBV2 and TRBJ1-5, with D unclear. This CDR3 contains 14 residues. Germline CDR1 and CDR2: SNHLY and FYNNEI. Trimming removed 7 bases at V and 4 bases at J, with 14 bases between.

This clone was seen only a few times. The chain joins TRBV7-2 to TRBJ2-1, with 7 bases matching TRBD2. CDR3 length equals 16 residues. The trim removed 1 base at V and 4 bases at J, leaving 7 bases unmatched. The germline V gene has CDR1 SGHTA and CDR2 FQGNSA. Here the CDR3 reads CASSLESSGAYNEQFF. As DNA, the CDR3 is TGTGCCAGCAGCTTAGAGTCCAGCGGGGCATACAATGAGCAGTTCTTC.

This clone was picked up a small number of times. This chain joins TRBV10-1 and TRBJ2-5; TRBD1 aligns across 7 bases. V gave up 3 bases and J gave up 1 base; unmatched junction bases: 2. CDR1 is WNHNN and CDR2 is SYGVQD in the germline V gene (reference sequence). This CDR3 has 14 residues. In DNA, the CDR3 is TGCGCCAGCAGTGAAGGGGGCAGCCAAGAGACCCAGTACTTC. Translating gives CASSEGGSQETQYF.

In this sample, this clone turned up a few times. The chain employs TRBV29-1 and TRBJ2-5; D not certain. Trimming shortened V by 7 bases and J by 5 bases, and 17 bases separated the two germline ends. The V gene's germline CDR1 is SQVTM and CDR2 ANQGSEA. The CDR3 consists of 13 residues. CDR3 in DNA: TGCAGCGCTATAAACCTTGGAGAGGAGACCCAGTACTTC. Translated: CSAINLGEETQYF.

V gene TRBV28 combines with J gene TRBJ2-6, with D possibly matching TRBD1 (6 bases). This CDR3 has 15 amino acids. Germline values: CDR1 MDHEN, CDR2 SYDVKM. V lost 4 bases to trimming and J lost 1 base, with 8 bases between them. The CDR3 reads CASSSTGSGANVLTF. The CDR3 DNA reads TGTGCCAGCAGTTCTACAGGGTCTGGGGCCAACGTCCTGACTTTC. The full variable domain, its missing parts supplied by reference TRBV28 and TRBJ2-6, is DVKVTQSSRYLVKRTGEKVFLECVQDMDHENMFWYRQDPGLGLRLIYFSYDVKMKEKGDIPEGYSVSREKKERFSLILESASTNQTSMYLCASSSTGSGANVLTFGAGSRLTVL.